The T cell receptor (beta chain) under discussion was sequenced for a study of cytomegalovirus exposure and HLA in healthy donors. Trimming removed 6 bases from V and 6 bases from J; junction bases left unmatched: 9. There are 15 residues in the CDR3. Germline V CDR1 and CDR2: MNHEY, SMNVEV (reference sequence). Researchers ran the PCR with 60 Vbeta and 13 Jbeta primers. Clones were sequenced by immunoSEQ multiplex PCR, and TCRdb holds only the in-frame ones, with some missing. The profile shows about 160,000 clones, 81% of them singletons. Study-wide results and limits: Highly shared variants forming one cluster were likely a sequencing artifact. CMV serostatus was the sole immune exposure information available. Earlier analysis looked at TCR beta V segments, and most were productive about 87% or about 30% of the time.

As regards this clone: The antigen remains undetermined. Different DNA sequences within this sample yield the same CDR3.

The V gene is TRBV27, the J gene TRBJ2-1, with 9 bases aligning to TRBD2. The sample taken for sequencing was PBMCs. The clonotype originates from a woman aged 45-65 years in good health and CMV-seronegative. The CDR3 is CASSPGLAPLNEQFF. Here the CDR3 DNA reads TGTGCCAGCAGCCCCGGACTAGCGCCTCTCAATGAGCAGTTCTTC.